This T cell receptor (beta chain) is from a study of cytomegalovirus exposure and HLA in healthy donors. This clone appeared a few times. Trimming stripped 5 bases from V and 8 bases from J, with 9 bases between. From germline, CDR1 is SEHNR and CDR2 FQNEAQ (reference sequence). CDR3 size: 11 residues. In the PCR, 60 Vbeta and 13 Jbeta primers were used. Produced via immunoSEQ multiplex PCR; TCRdb's table is partial and in-frame only. This table has around 130,000 clones, 75% to 85% appearing once. Sequenced sample: PBMCs. This chain uses TRBV7-9 with TRBJ1-1, with unresolved D. The sequence came from a man aged 25 to 45 in good health and CMV-seronegative. The CDR3 DNA follows: TGTGCCAGCAGCGACAATGCCGAAGCTTTCTTT. This gives the protein CASSDNAEAFF. Drawing the rest from reference TRBV7-9 and TRBJ1-1, the complete variable domain is DTGVSQNPRHKITKRGQNVTFRCDPISEHNRLYWYRQTLGQGPEFLTYFQNEAQLEKSRLLSDRFSAERPKGSFSTLEIQRTEQGDSAMYLCASSDNAEAFFGQGTRLTVV.